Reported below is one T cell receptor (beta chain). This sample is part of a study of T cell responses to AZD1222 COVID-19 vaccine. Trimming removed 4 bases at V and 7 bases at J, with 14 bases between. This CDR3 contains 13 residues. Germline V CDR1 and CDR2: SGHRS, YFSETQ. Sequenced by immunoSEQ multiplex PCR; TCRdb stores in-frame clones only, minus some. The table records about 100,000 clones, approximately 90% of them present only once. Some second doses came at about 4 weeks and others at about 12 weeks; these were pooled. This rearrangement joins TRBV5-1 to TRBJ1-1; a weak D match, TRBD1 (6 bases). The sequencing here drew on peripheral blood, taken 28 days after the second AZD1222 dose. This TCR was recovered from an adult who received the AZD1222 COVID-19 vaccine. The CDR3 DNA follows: TGCGCCAGCAGCGACCCCACAGGGCTTGAAGCTTTCTTT. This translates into CASSDPTGLEAFF. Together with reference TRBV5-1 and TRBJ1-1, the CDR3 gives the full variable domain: KAGVTQTPRYLIKTRGQQVTLSCSPISGHRSVSWYQQTPGQGLQFLFEYFSETQRNKGNFPGRFSGRQFSNSRSEMNVSTLELGDSALYLCASSDPTGLEAFFGQGTRLTVV.